Listed below are T cell receptor beta chains from one sample, sequenced in a study of T cell responses to AZD1222 COVID-19 vaccine. Data came from immunoSEQ multiplex PCR; TCRdb stores just in-frame clones and leaves some out. The sample comprises roughly 120,000 clones, more than 80% of which are singletons, and 4.2% rests with the top ten. The material sequenced was peripheral blood, taken on day 0 of AZD1222 vaccination. The receptors derive from an adult in good health. Each CDR3 is given without its conserved first and last residue. Each record gives: clone size, V gene, CDR3 protein. Only some rows state a clone size, as once, few, many or a class for expanded clones.

abundance: .
v_gene: TRBV18
CDR3aa: ASSPPDGSGEQF

abundance: .
v_gene: TRBV24-1
CDR3aa: ATSDLISGLLCTDTQY

abundance: .
v_gene: TRBV28
CDR3aa: ASSLREHGYT

abundance: .
v_gene: TRBV29-1
CDR3aa: SVARGNNQPQH

abundance: .
v_gene: TRBV29-1
CDR3aa: SVITELNTGELF

abundance: .
v_gene: TRBV7-3
CDR3aa: ASSRGSKETQY

abundance: few
v_gene: TRBV5-1
CDR3aa: ASSHRIDRAEGNTEAF

abundance: .
v_gene: TRBV7-8
CDR3aa: ASSSGLGFGQY

abundance: .
v_gene: TRBV9
CDR3aa: ASSPRTQINTIY

abundance: .
v_gene: TRBV24-1
CDR3aa: ATSDLHITEQY

abundance: .
v_gene: TRBV5-1
CDR3aa: ASSLDSNEQY

abundance: .
v_gene: TRBV5-1
CDR3aa: ASSFSQGADTQY

abundance: few
v_gene: TRBV6-5
CDR3aa: ASSYRREYNEQF

abundance: .
v_gene: TRBV19
CDR3aa: ASSIGTDYGYT

abundance: once
v_gene: TRBV5-1
CDR3aa: ASSAQGPNTEAF

abundance: .
v_gene: TRBV5-6
CDR3aa: ASSPFALNYGTGDYGYT

abundance: .
v_gene: TRBV6-5
CDR3aa: ASSWGTSGYT

abundance: .
v_gene: TRBV5-5
CDR3aa: ASSSDGLYEQY

abundance: .
v_gene: TRBV4-1
CDR3aa: ASSQGLLLVTEAF

abundance: .
v_gene: TRBV4-2
CDR3aa: ASSQDGLKVNYGYT

abundance: .
v_gene: TRBV4-1
CDR3aa: ASSQDTGGKYKNTEAF

abundance: .
v_gene: TRBV20-1
CDR3aa: SARYDTEAF

abundance: .
v_gene: TRBV29-1
CDR3aa: SGWDPANYGYT

abundance: .
v_gene: TRBV4-1
CDR3aa: ASSRARDTQY

abundance: .
v_gene: TRBV11-2
CDR3aa: ASSGVTGGGEKLF

abundance: .
v_gene: TRBV6-4
CDR3aa: ASSASRTYNEQF

abundance: .
v_gene: TRBV30
CDR3aa: AWSRFGGTGWNTIY

abundance: .
v_gene: TRBV4-2
CDR3aa: ASSHPFSGNHTEAF

abundance: .
v_gene: TRBV3-1/TRBV3-2
CDR3aa: ASSHSGGNNQPQH

abundance: .
v_gene: TRBV10-2
CDR3aa: ASGGGQGNQPQH

abundance: .
v_gene: TRBV6-1
CDR3aa: ASSAGLAGGEETQY

abundance: .
v_gene: TRBV7-3
CDR3aa: ASSSRRDTDTQY

abundance: once
v_gene: TRBV7-9
CDR3aa: ASSSQVGGYT

abundance: .
v_gene: TRBV9
CDR3aa: ASSSGLWGAKIGYT

abundance: .
v_gene: TRBV7-6
CDR3aa: ASSLGGSDQPQH

abundance: .
v_gene: TRBV25-1
CDR3aa: ASSPPVEAYDGYT

abundance: .
v_gene: TRBV7-9
CDR3aa: ASSLLSSYNEQF

abundance: .
v_gene: TRBV5-4
CDR3aa: ASSPLGGGLETQY

abundance: .
v_gene: TRBV28
CDR3aa: ASARRGGNQPQH

abundance: .
v_gene: TRBV7-6
CDR3aa: ASSPRDGTYEQY

abundance: .
v_gene: TRBV2
CDR3aa: ASSDSVGGQPQH

abundance: few
v_gene: TRBV10-2
CDR3aa: ASSELDVYNEQF

abundance: few
v_gene: TRBV6-2/TRBV6-3
CDR3aa: ASSYTQGRYGYT

abundance: once
v_gene: TRBV9
CDR3aa: ASSVEAIRGNTIY

abundance: .
v_gene: TRBV19
CDR3aa: ASTFRGMNTEAF

abundance: .
v_gene: TRBV5-1
CDR3aa: ASSLGRPGATDTQY

abundance: .
v_gene: TRBV7-9
CDR3aa: ASSPGSLDSPLH

abundance: .
v_gene: TRBV11-2
CDR3aa: ASSLGSYMTGGMNTEAF

abundance: once
v_gene: TRBV7-3
CDR3aa: ASSYGSEGYGYT

abundance: .
v_gene: TRBV5-1
CDR3aa: ASSLTTDNSPLH

abundance: few
v_gene: TRBV27
CDR3aa: ASRQGASGNTIY

abundance: .
v_gene: TRBV18
CDR3aa: ASSPPPGQFSGNTIY

abundance: once
v_gene: TRBV28
CDR3aa: ASSLWAQGVEKLF

abundance: .
v_gene: TRBV3-1/TRBV3-2
CDR3aa: ASPTHQAETLGQF

abundance: .
v_gene: TRBV28
CDR3aa: ASRDSLEREKLF

abundance: .
v_gene: TRBV28
CDR3aa: ASSRHYEQY

abundance: .
v_gene: TRBV6-5
CDR3aa: ASSLGGDLGDEQF